This T cell receptor (beta chain) was profiled in a study of cytomegalovirus exposure and HLA in healthy donors. Germline V gene sequence: CDR1 SGHVS, CDR2 FNYEAQ. The CDR3 sequence is 17 residues long. V was pared by 4 bases and J by 6 bases, with 10 bases of the junction left unmatched. The protocol was immunoSEQ multiplex PCR, while the TCRdb copy is restricted to in-frame clones and leaves out a portion. The sample contains 250,000 to 400,000 clones, approximately 86% of which appear only once. The specimen was PBMCs. The receptor's source is a man aged 25 to 40 in good health and CMV-seronegative. The chain has TRBV7-6 and TRBJ2-3; 13 nucleotides match TRBD2. CDR3 amino acids: CASSSRTSGGPGDTQYF. CDR3 bases: TGTGCCAGCAGCTCCCGGACTAGCGGGGGTCCCGGGGATACGCAGTATTTT.